This T cell receptor beta chain was observed in a study of T cell repertoires in cytomegalovirus infection. Study at large: From public TCR beta signatures came an indication of both CMV infection and matching HLA type. Overall study findings and caveats: There were carriers of CMV plus the relevant HLA, and cumulative public TCR beta family frequency identified them. The response measured ex vivo was dominated by TCR beta clonotypes (HLA-C-restricted and CMV-specific).

TCRdb reanalysed the reads using MiXCR and keeps one entry per CDR3 protein. The top ten clones hold about 15% of a sample with 250,000 to 300,000 distinct CDR3 sequences, roughly 23% of them seen once. The CDR3 is 15 residues long. Trimming stripped 5 bases from V and 1 base from J, with 12 bases between. Germline CDR1 MNHNS, CDR2 SASEGT. A few counts support this clonotype. The antigen remains undetermined. This chain joins TRBV6-1 and TRBJ1-5; D is possibly TRBD1 (6 bases). Sequenced input: PBMCs. The TCR comes from a human donor in good health (CMV status not recorded). Some clones in this sample may be carry-over from other donors' samples. CDR3 DNA sequence: TGTGCCAGCAGTCTACAGGGAGGGAGCAATCAGCCCCAGCATTTT. This gives the protein CASSLQGGSNQPQHF.